One sample yielded the 26 T cell receptor beta chains listed below, sequenced in a study of cytomegalovirus exposure and HLA in healthy donors. Primers for the PCR totalled 60 Vbeta and 13 Jbeta. TCRdb's table, derived via immunoSEQ multiplex PCR, lists solely in-frame clones and lacks some. This sample has 150,000 or so clones; roughly 79% occur once, and the top ten carry roughly 1.5%. Sequencing was performed on PBMCs. The receptors stem from a man between 40 and 49 years old in good health and CMV-seronegative.

The chain uses TRBV30 and TRBJ2-4, with a weak D call TRBD1 (5 bases). The V end lost 3 bases, the J end lost 8 bases, and 11 bases lay between the germline ends. Germline assignment: CDR1 GTSNPN and CDR2 SVGIG (reference sequence). This CDR3 has 12 amino acids. The CDR3 is CAWSLKGDIQYF. The CDR3 DNA reads TGTGCCTGGAGCTTAAAAGGGGACATTCAGTACTTC.

The chain recombines TRBV10-3 with TRBJ2-3, with TRBD2 matching 12 bases. The ends lost 3 bases at V and 2 bases at J; junction bases unmatched: 6. This CDR3 is 17 amino acids long. Germline lookup yields CDR1 ENHRY and CDR2 SYGVKD. CDR3 DNA: TGTGCCATCAGTGACCCCGCTAGCGGGAGGGCCACAGATACGCAGTATTTT. Translation: CAISDPASGRATDTQYF.

This clone was seen just once. DNA for the CDR3: TGTGCCAGCAGCCGACAGGGGGTTACTGGCTACACCTTC. Protein product: CASSRQGVTGYTF. The chain links TRBV14 to TRBJ1-2; 9 positions match TRBD1. Germline V gene lookup returns CDR1 SGHDN and CDR2 FVKESK. With V trimmed by 4 bases and J by 7 bases, 4 bases remained unmatched. This CDR3 region has 13 residues.

This chain links TRBV11-2 with TRBJ2-7; 12 bases fit TRBD2. This CDR3 has 16 amino acids. V lost 0 bases and J lost 3; bases outside the gene matches: 3. The germline gives CDR1 SGHAT, CDR2 FQNNGV. In DNA form, the CDR3 reads TGTGCCAGCAGCTTAGAGACTAGCGGGAGTCACTACGAGCAGTACGTC. Its translation: CASSLETSGSHYEQYV.

The gene calls are TRBV11-1 and TRBJ2-2; 7 bases are a match to TRBD1. Germline loops: CDR1 SGHAT, CDR2 FQDESV (reference sequence). The CDR3 is made up of 16 amino acids. Trimming at V came to 2 bases and at J to 5 bases, leaving 8 bases not matched to a gene. The CDR3 DNA follows: TGTGCCAGCAGCTTACATAGACAGGGAAGTACCGGGGAGCTGTTTTTT. Residues: CASSLHRQGSTGELFF.

This chain links TRBV28 with TRBJ1-5, with D unresolved. The germline V gene has CDR1 MDHEN and CDR2 SYDVKM. V gave up 7 bases and J gave up 4 bases, with 11 bases separating them. This CDR3 contains 13 residues. CDR3 in DNA: TGTGCCAGCACCCCCGGGGTGAATCAGCCCCAGCATTTT. Protein sequence: CASTPGVNQPQHF.

V is TRBV18 and J is TRBJ2-2; the match to TRBD2 covers 7 bases. The CDR3 contains 13 residues. Germline CDR1 is KGHSH and CDR2 is LQKENI. The V gene end was trimmed by 7 bases and the J gene end by 5 bases; junction bases not matched to a gene: 4. CDR3 nucleotides: TGTGCCAGCTACGGCGGGAGAACCGGGGAGCTGTTTTTT. Its protein is CASYGGRTGELFF.

A few counts support this clone. The gene calls are TRBV6-5 and TRBJ2-1; 10 nucleotides align to TRBD2. V lost 4 bases, J lost 8 bases, and 11 bases stayed unmatched. This CDR3 spans 16 amino acids. Looked up from germline, CDR1 is MNHEY and CDR2 is SVGAGI. The CDR3 DNA is TGTGCCAGCAGTTCCCAGAGCGGGAGGGGAGGACATGAGCAGTTCTTC. Translation: CASSSQSGRGGHEQFF.

This clone has a handful of counts. This chain joins TRBV9 and TRBJ1-2; D might be TRBD1 (6 bases). The germline V gene has CDR1 SGDLS and CDR2 YYNGEE. CDR3 length equals 14 residues. The ends were cut back, 4 bases at V and 0 bases at J, with 10 bases in the middle. CDR3 residues: CASSPGTPNYGYTF. CDR3 in DNA: TGTGCCAGCAGCCCCGGGACACCTAACTATGGCTACACCTTC.

In this sample, this clone turned up once. V and J are TRBV4-1 and TRBJ1-4, with 8 bases aligning to TRBD1. Germline CDR1 MGHRA, CDR2 YSYEKL. CDR3 length: 16 amino acids. V dropped 5 bases and J dropped 8; count of bases not matched to a gene: 13. The CDR3 coding sequence is TGCGCCAGCAGCTATCAAGGTGAGACAGGGGACGAAAAACTGTTTTTT. Protein: CASSYQGETGDEKLFF.

The CDR3 DNA reads as TGTGCCAGCAGCTTGGTCGAGGACTATGGCTACACCTTC. Amino acid sequence: CASSLVEDYGYTF. The rearrangement uses TRBV5-4 and TRBJ1-2; unclear D gene. CDR1 SGHNT and CDR2 YYREEE come from the germline V gene (reference sequence). The CDR3 totals 13 residues. Trimming cost V 0 bases and J 3 bases, with 6 bases left between them.

The chain combines TRBV4-2 with TRBJ1-2, with D possibly TRBD1 on 6 matching bases. From germline, CDR1 is LGHNA and CDR2 YNFKEQ. The CDR3 length is 14 residues. The V and J ends lost 5 bases and 5 bases respectively, with 15 bases between them. The CDR3 DNA reads TGTGCCAGCAGCTCCCGGACAGCAGAGTATGGCTACACCTTC. Translation: CASSSRTAEYGYTF.

The chain has TRBV11-2 and TRBJ1-3; D unresolved. Trimming removed 3 bases from V and 0 bases from J, with 9 bases in between. The CDR3 sequence is 15 residues long. The germline V gene has CDR1 SGHAT and CDR2 FQNNGV. CDR3 amino acids: CASSFLAGSGNTIYF. CDR3 DNA sequence: TGTGCCAGCAGCTTCCTGGCAGGCTCTGGAAACACCATATATTTT.

The chain has TRBV5-6 and TRBJ2-4, with unresolved D. Germline V lookup: CDR1 SGHDT, CDR2 YYEEEE. CDR3 length: 13 amino acids. Deletions cut 4 bases from V and 4 bases from J, with 9 bases between. CDR3 in amino acids: CASSESGKNIQYF. The CDR3 DNA reads as TGTGCCAGCAGCGAATCGGGTAAAAACATTCAGTACTTC.

This clone was observed a few times. V usage is TRBV4-1 and J usage is TRBJ2-5, with D hard to call. Germline CDR1 is MGHRA and CDR2 is YSYEKL. The CDR3 covers 14 residues. V was shortened by 2 bases and J by 2 bases, with 9 bases between the two germline ends. In nucleotides, the CDR3 is TGCGCCAGCAGCCAATTAGGCGGTCAAGAGACCCAGTACTTC. Protein product: CASSQLGGQETQYF.

The chain is built from TRBV6-1 and TRBJ2-7, with D possibly being TRBD1 (6 bases). V was clipped by 0 bases and J by 0 bases, with 12 bases between them. The CDR3 covers 16 residues. Germline V gene lookup returns CDR1 MNHNS and CDR2 SASEGT. CDR3 in DNA: TGTGCCAGCAGTGAAGCGGGACAATGGAGCTCCTACGAGCAGTACGTC. It encodes CASSEAGQWSSYEQYV.

The chain is built from TRBV18 and TRBJ2-1, with 8 bases lining up with TRBD1. The germline V gene has CDR1 KGHSH and CDR2 LQKENI. The CDR3 length is 15 residues. V lost 6 bases, J lost 6 bases, and 10 bases stayed unmatched. The CDR3 DNA is TGTGCCAGCTCCCTAGGACAGGGTGGGTCCAATGAGCAGTTCTTC. It specifies CASSLGQGGSNEQFF. Based on the CDR3 plus reference TRBV18 and TRBJ2-1, the full variable domain is NAGVMQNPRHLVRRRGQEARLRCSPMKGHSHVYWYRQLPEEGLKFMVYLQKENIIDESGMPKERFSAEFPKEGPSILRIQQVVRGDSAAYFCASSLGQGGSNEQFFGPGTRLTVL.

In its sample, this clone was seen once. The chain has TRBV9 and TRBJ2-1; 12 nucleotides agree with TRBD2. The trim removed 7 bases at V and 0 bases at J, leaving 5 bases unmatched. This CDR3 spans 16 amino acids. The germline V gene has CDR1 SGDLS and CDR2 YYNGEE. CDR3 coding DNA: TGTGCCAGCTCCGTGACTAGCGGGAGCTCCTACAATGAGCAGTTCTTC. This codes for CASSVTSGSSYNEQFF. Combining the CDR3 with reference TRBV9 and TRBJ2-1 gives the whole variable domain DSGVTQTPKHLITATGQRVTLRCSPRSGDLSVYWYQQSLDQGLQFLIQYYNGEERAKGNILERFSAQQFPDLHSELNLSSLELGDSALYFCASSVTSGSSYNEQFFGPGTRLTVL.

This clone was recorded only once. The rearrangement uses TRBV30 and TRBJ1-1; TRBD1 is a possible D gene (6 bases). This CDR3 has 14 amino acids. The germline CDR1 and CDR2 sequences are GTSNPN and SVGIG (reference sequence). The V end was cut by 3 bases, the J end by 0 bases, with 11 bases between. The CDR3 loop reads CAWSNRDMNTEAFF. The CDR3 DNA reads as TGTGCCTGGAGCAACAGGGACATGAACACTGAAGCTTTCTTT.

This clone was found a few times. The chain links TRBV4-2 to TRBJ1-5; a possible D gene is TRBD1 (6 bases). V lost 0 bases, J lost 7 bases, and 13 bases lay in between. Germline V gene data show CDR1 as LGHNA and CDR2 as YNFKEQ. The CDR3 consists of 15 residues. The CDR3 DNA follows: TGTGCCAGCAGCCAAGATGTGGCAGGGGAACAGCCCCAGCATTTT. Its protein is CASSQDVAGEQPQHF.

DNA for the CDR3: TGTGCCAGCGCCAGGGGGCTTGAGGAAAAACTGTTTTTT. This translates into CASARGLEEKLFF. The chain is built from TRBV27 and TRBJ1-4; 8 bases match TRBD1. The CDR3 totals 13 residues. Trimming at V came to 8 bases and at J to 8 bases, leaving 7 bases not matched to a gene. The germline CDR1 and CDR2 sequences are MNHEY and SMNVEV (reference sequence).

The chain has TRBV19 and TRBJ1-1; tentatively, D is TRBD1 (6 bases). Germline loops: CDR1 LNHDA, CDR2 SQIVND (reference sequence). The CDR3 runs to 13 residues. Trimming cost V 5 bases and J 1 base, with 8 bases left between them. The CDR3 protein is CASSQQGNTEAFF. In DNA form, the CDR3 reads TGTGCCAGTAGTCAACAGGGGAACACTGAAGCTTTCTTT.

The chain carries TRBV5-6 and TRBJ1-1; perhaps TRBD1 as D (5 bases). This CDR3 is built from 14 residues. The V end lost 10 bases, the J end lost 0 bases, and 16 bases lay between the germline ends. The V gene's germline CDR1 is SGHDT and CDR2 YYEEEE. This CDR3 is CAVGRRDLNTEAFF. The CDR3 DNA reads TGTGCCGTTGGGCGGCGGGACCTGAACACTGAAGCTTTCTTT. Using reference TRBV5-6 and TRBJ1-1 for the parts outside the CDR3, the full variable domain is DAGVTQSPTHLIKTRGQQVTLRCSPKSGHDTVSWYQQALGQGPQFIFQYYEEEERQRGNFPDRFSGHQFPNYSSELNVNALLLGDSALYLCAVGRRDLNTEAFFGQGTRLTVV.

The rearrangement uses TRBV25-1 and TRBJ2-5, with 7 bases matching TRBD2. Germline V gene sequence: CDR1 MGHDK, CDR2 SYGVNS. Trimming took 3 bases from V and 0 from J; bases not matched to a gene: 4. This CDR3 spans 15 amino acids. CDR3 protein: CASSESSGYQETQYF. CDR3 coding DNA: TGTGCCAGCAGTGAGAGTAGCGGGTACCAAGAGACCCAGTACTTC.

This sequence joins TRBV28 and TRBJ2-7; D is unclear. Trimming removed 5 bases from V and 0 bases from J, with 14 bases in between. The CDR3 spans 15 residues. Looked up from germline, CDR1 is MDHEN and CDR2 is SYDVKM. The CDR3 loop is CASSPSKASSYEQYF. CDR3 nucleotides: TGTGCCAGCAGTCCCTCCAAGGCTAGCTCCTACGAGCAGTACTTC.

The chain recombines TRBV28 with TRBJ1-1; the D is unclear. V was pared by 5 bases and J by 5 bases, with 18 bases between. Looked up from germline, CDR1 is MDHEN and CDR2 is SYDVKM. The CDR3 sequence is 15 residues long. This chain's CDR3 is CASSARPGGVTEAFF. The CDR3 nucleotides are TGTGCCAGCAGTGCACGACCAGGAGGTGTTACTGAAGCTTTCTTT.